This is a list of T cell receptor beta chains from one sample in a study of CD4+ T cells in melanoma. Sequencing used immunoSEQ multiplex PCR; TCRdb keeps in-frame clones, though not all of them. The top ten clones hold approximately 25% of a sample with a few thousand clones, about 61% of them seen once. The sequenced sample consisted of cells from a culture (not recorded whether cultured in vitro). The receptors shown here come from a human donor with melanoma. Each CDR3 is given with its conserved first and last residue. D genes are given only for firm matches. Size is stated for part of the rows, as once, few or many counts, or as a class when the clone is expanded.

CDR3 DNA	CDR3 protein	clone size	D gene	V gene	J gene
TGTGCCACCAGCAGGTCAAGGGGGGGCACTGAAGCTTTCTTT	CATSRSRGGTEAFF	.	.	TRBV15	TRBJ1-1
TGTGCCAGCAGCAAATCAACGGGGGGCCACAATGAGCAGTTCTTC	CASSKSTGGHNEQFF	few	.	TRBV9	TRBJ2-1
TGTGCCAGCAGCCAAGAAGCCTTAAGCGGGTACACCTACGAGCAGTACTTC	CASSQEALSGYTYEQYF	.	.	TRBV3-1/TRBV3-2	TRBJ2-7
TGCGCCAGCAGCTTGTCAGGGGCTGACGGGGAGCTGTTTTTT	CASSLSGADGELFF	medium-sized	.	TRBV5-1	TRBJ2-2
TGTGCCAGCAGCCGCCTGACAGGGGGCGACTATGGCTACACCTTC	CASSRLTGGDYGYTF	.	TRBD1	TRBV7-2	TRBJ1-2
TGTGCCAGCAGCCCACCCGTGGGGTCGGATACGCAGTATTTT	CASSPPVGSDTQYF	.	.	TRBV5-4	TRBJ2-3
TGTGCCAGCAGCTTAGGAGGGACTAGCACAGATACGCAGTATTTT	CASSLGGTSTDTQYF	once	.	TRBV7-8	TRBJ2-3
TGTGCCAGCAGTCTCTCGGGCAATCAGCCCCAGCATTTT	CASSLSGNQPQHF	.	.	TRBV5-6	TRBJ1-5
TGTGCCAGCACCAGGGCGACGGGGGGGATCACCGGGGAGCTGTTTTTT	CASTRATGGITGELFF	.	TRBD2	TRBV27	TRBJ2-2
TGTGCCAGTAGTCTCAGGACACGCGGATATGTGATGAACACTGAAGCTTTCTTT	CASSLRTRGYVMNTEAFF	.	.	TRBV19	TRBJ1-1
TGTGCCAGCAGCTCGCGGGGGACTAGAGGAGGGAGGGCCCTCAACACTGAAGCTTTCTTT	CASSSRGTRGGRALNTEAFF	.	.	TRBV5-8	TRBJ1-1
TGCGCCAGCAGCACATCAGGGGGCACTGAAGCTTTCTTT	CASSTSGGTEAFF	.	TRBD1	TRBV5-1	TRBJ1-1
TGTGCCACCGTCCCGGGGCTGGGTAATGAAAAACTGTTTTTT	CATVPGLGNEKLFF	few	.	TRBV15	TRBJ1-4
TGCGCCAGCAGCCTCCCGGGACAGTACTCTGGGGCCAACGTCCTGACTTTC	CASSLPGQYSGANVLTF	.	TRBD1	TRBV5-1	TRBJ2-6
TGTGCCAGCAGCGTAGCTGGGTTGAGCTCTGGAAACACCATATATTTT	CASSVAGLSSGNTIYF	once	.	TRBV9	TRBJ1-3
TGTGCCAGCAGCCCCCGAGGACAGGGAGGCAACGAGCAGTACTTC	CASSPRGQGGNEQYF	.	TRBD1	TRBV14	TRBJ2-7
TGCGCCAGCTTTATAGGGGGCCAAGAGACCCAGTACTTC	CASFIGGQETQYF	once	.	TRBV23-1	TRBJ2-5
TGTGCCAGTACCTCACCCTATCTTAACTATGGCTACACCTTC	CASTSPYLNYGYTF	.	.	TRBV19	TRBJ1-2
TGTGCCAGCAGCTTCCCAGCGGGGGGCCCATCCTTCACCCCCTACGAGCAGTACTTC	CASSFPAGGPSFTPYEQYF	.	TRBD2	TRBV7-2	TRBJ2-7
TGTGCCAGCAGTTTATTGGGACAGAGGTACTTC	CASSLLGQRYF	.	TRBD1	TRBV27	TRBJ2-7
TGTGCCTGGAGTGAGAGACAGGAAGCTTTCTTT	CAWSERQEAFF	.	.	TRBV30	TRBJ1-1
TGTGCCAGCAGTCCGACACGCCACTATGGCTACACCTTC	CASSPTRHYGYTF	medium-sized	.	TRBV12-3/TRBV12-4	TRBJ1-2
TGTGCCTGGAGCCCAAGGGACAATCAGCCCCAGCATTTT	CAWSPRDNQPQHF	.	.	TRBV30	TRBJ1-5
TGCGCCAGCAGCTTGGAGCGGGAGTCAGATACGCAGTATTTT	CASSLERESDTQYF	.	TRBD2	TRBV5-1	TRBJ2-3
TGTGCCAGCAGCCCCACTTCCGGGTGGCATTTTGAAGCTTTCTTT	CASSPTSGWHFEAFF	.	.	TRBV9	TRBJ1-1
TGTGCCAGCAGCTCCGATCTTGACATGAACTATGGCTACACCTTC	CASSSDLDMNYGYTF	few	.	TRBV5-6	TRBJ1-2
TGTGCCAGCAGTTACTACCCTTCGAGGGGAAACACCATATATTTT	CASSYYPSRGNTIYF	.	.	TRBV6-5	TRBJ1-3
TGTGCCAGCAGCCCCCGGACTTACAAGAAGAATGAGCAGTTCTTC	CASSPRTYKKNEQFF	.	.	TRBV11-2	TRBJ2-1
TGTGCCAGCTCACCCGAAACTAGATTACAAGAGACCCAGTACTTC	CASSPETRLQETQYF	.	.	TRBV18	TRBJ2-5
TGTGCCAGCAGTTTAGTGGGACAGAAACTGTTTTTT	CASSLVGQKLFF	.	TRBD1	TRBV28	TRBJ1-4
TGTGCCAGCTCACCAGGGTACCAGGAGACCCAGTACTTC	CASSPGYQETQYF	.	.	TRBV18	TRBJ2-5
TGTGCCAGCAGTTCACGCCACAGGGGGCAGTATGGCTACACCTTC	CASSSRHRGQYGYTF	.	TRBD1	TRBV27	TRBJ1-2
TGTGCCAGCAGCTTAGTTCACCTAGCGGGCGGGGAGACCCAGTACTTC	CASSLVHLAGGETQYF	.	TRBD2	TRBV7-9	TRBJ2-5
TGTGCCAGCAGCCACCAAACGGGACAGCTATACGAGCAGTACTTC	CASSHQTGQLYEQYF	.	TRBD1	TRBV5-8	TRBJ2-7
TGTGCCAGTAAGCGGGCAGCCCTTGAGGGCACTGAAGCTTTCTTT	CASKRAALEGTEAFF	.	.	TRBV19	TRBJ1-1
TGTGCCAGCAGCTTAAGGGTTCTAGCGGAAGAGACCCAGTACTTC	CASSLRVLAEETQYF	.	TRBD2	TRBV7-9	TRBJ2-5
TGTGCCAGCAGCTTAACGACAGACTCCTACAATGAGCAGTTCTTC	CASSLTTDSYNEQFF	.	.	TRBV7-3	TRBJ2-1
TGTGCCAGCAGCAGATCCGGGACAGGGGGTGTCACCGGGGAGCTGTTTTTT	CASSRSGTGGVTGELFF	few	TRBD1	TRBV5-5	TRBJ2-2
TGTGCCAGCAGCGTAGTAGGGGATCAGGGTTCACCCCTCCACTTT	CASSVVGDQGSPLHF	.	.	TRBV9	TRBJ1-6
TGTGCCAGCAGCAAACACCAGCCTTTGACAGGGGCCTACGAGCAGTACTTC	CASSKHQPLTGAYEQYF	.	.	TRBV21-1	TRBJ2-7
TGTGCCAGCAGCCCGGCCCGAGGCGAGCAGTACTTC	CASSPARGEQYF	once	.	TRBV7-9	TRBJ2-7
TGTGCCACCGACAGGGGGAATCAGCCCCAGCATTTT	CATDRGNQPQHF	medium-sized	TRBD1	TRBV28	TRBJ1-5
TGTGCCAGCACCGCGGGGTGGGGGGCCGGTGGGTACACTGAAGCTTTCTTT	CASTAGWGAGGYTEAFF	.	.	TRBV28	TRBJ1-1
TGTGCCAGCACCTCCGGCGGGGGGTGGGGCAATCAGCCCCAGCATTTT	CASTSGGGWGNQPQHF	.	.	TRBV28	TRBJ1-5
TGTGCCAGCAGCCAAGGGGCCGGGGGGGGCGGAGAGACCCAGTACTTC	CASSQGAGGGGETQYF	.	TRBD2	TRBV4-2	TRBJ2-5
TGCAGTGCTAGCTCTCGGGAGAGCTACACCTTC	CSASSRESYTF	.	.	TRBV20-1	TRBJ1-2
TGTGCCAGCAGCTTTGGGAACACTGAAGCTTTCTTT	CASSFGNTEAFF	few	.	TRBV7-8	TRBJ1-1
TGCGCCAGCAGCTTGGCCAAGGGGATCAGTGGCTACACCTTC	CASSLAKGISGYTF	large	.	TRBV5-1	TRBJ1-2
TGTGCCAGCAGCTCGGGCCTTGGGGCTGAAGCTTTCTTT	CASSSGLGAEAFF	.	.	TRBV7-9	TRBJ1-1
TGTGCCAGCAGCCCCAATAGCCCGGGAGAGACCCAGTACTTC	CASSPNSPGETQYF	.	.	TRBV9	TRBJ2-5
TGCGCCAGCAGCCAATCTTGGACTGGTTCAGAGACCCAGTACTTC	CASSQSWTGSETQYF	.	.	TRBV4-3	TRBJ2-5
TGCAGTGCTAGTCCAACCGGGAATACGCAGTATTTT	CSASPTGNTQYF	.	.	TRBV20-1	TRBJ2-3
TGTGCCAGCAGCCCGCCCGGCTCGGGCGCTAATGAAAAACTGTTTTTT	CASSPPGSGANEKLFF	.	.	TRBV11-2	TRBJ1-4
TGTGCCAGCAGCCAGGTGACAGGGATTGAGCAGTTCTTC	CASSQVTGIEQFF	.	TRBD1	TRBV3-1/TRBV3-2	TRBJ2-1
TGTGCCAGCTCACCAAACCCGAAGCGGGGGAGCACAGATACGCAGTATTTT	CASSPNPKRGSTDTQYF	.	TRBD2	TRBV18	TRBJ2-3